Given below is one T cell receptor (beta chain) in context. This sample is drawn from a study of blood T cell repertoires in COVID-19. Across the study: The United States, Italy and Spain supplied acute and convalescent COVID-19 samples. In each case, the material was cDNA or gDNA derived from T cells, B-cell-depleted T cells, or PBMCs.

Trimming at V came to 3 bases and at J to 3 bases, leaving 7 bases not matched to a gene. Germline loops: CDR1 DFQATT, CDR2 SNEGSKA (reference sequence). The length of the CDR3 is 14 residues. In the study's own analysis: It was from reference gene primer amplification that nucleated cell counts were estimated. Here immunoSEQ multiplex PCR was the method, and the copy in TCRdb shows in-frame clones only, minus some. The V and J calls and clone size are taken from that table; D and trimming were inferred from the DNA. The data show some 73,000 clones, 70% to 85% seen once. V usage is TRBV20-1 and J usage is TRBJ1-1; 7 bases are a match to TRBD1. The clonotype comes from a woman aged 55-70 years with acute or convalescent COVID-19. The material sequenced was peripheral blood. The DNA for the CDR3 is TGCAGTGCTAGTCCCCCAGGGGGTTACACTGAAGCTTTCTTT. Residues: CSASPPGGYTEAFF.